The next 21 T cell receptor beta chains were all read from a single sample in a study of T cells after yellow fever vaccination. Each CDR3 protein is one row after TCRdb ran MiXCR on the 5' RACE reads. The sample has some 240,000 distinct CDR3 sequences; approximately 3.5% are singletons. The source was PBMCs, collected 15 days after the yellow fever booster vaccination. These receptors all come from a man aged 18 to 29 who received the YFV17D yellow fever vaccine.

In this sample, this clonotype turned up many times. This chain uses TRBV29-1 with TRBJ1-5, with 9 bases matching TRBD1. Looked up from germline, CDR1 is SQVTM and CDR2 is ANQGSEA. CDR3 length equals 15 residues. The V gene end was trimmed by 7 bases and the J gene end by 7 bases; junction bases not matched to a gene: 14. This chain's CDR3 is CSARNRGQVRQPQHF. The CDR3 DNA sequence: TGCAGCGCCCGTAACAGGGGGCAGGTAAGACAGCCCCAGCATTTT.

In its sample, this clonotype was seen many times. This chain connects TRBV28 to TRBJ1-1; 8 positions agree with TRBD1. The CDR3 loop spans 14 amino acids. CDR1 and CDR2 from the germline V gene are MDHEN and SYDVKM. V gave up 3 bases and J gave up 5 bases; unmatched junction bases: 5. CDR3 protein: CASSFQGARTEAFF. DNA for the CDR3: TGTGCCAGCAGTTTTCAGGGGGCGAGGACTGAAGCTTTCTTT.

The table lists this clonotype with many counts. The chain employs TRBV5-1 and TRBJ2-5; D is perhaps TRBD1 or TRBD2 (5 bases each). The CDR3 has 14 amino acids. Germline V gene sequence: CDR1 SGHRS, CDR2 YFSETQ. V was pared by 4 bases and J by 2 bases, with 12 bases between. The CDR3 spells CASSRGRRQETQYF. In DNA, the CDR3 is TGCGCCAGCAGCCGGGGACGGAGGCAAGAGACCCAGTACTTC.

This clonotype was found many times. This chain connects TRBV7-3 to TRBJ2-6, with D hard to call. Trimming took 0 bases from V and 4 from J, leaving 7 bases between them. CDR3 length: 15 residues. The germline V gene has CDR1 SGHTA and CDR2 FQGTGA. The CDR3 DNA reads TGTGCCAGCAGCTTAACAGGGCCCGGGGCCAACGTCCTGACTTTC. It encodes CASSLTGPGANVLTF.

This clonotype was seen at least ten times. The rearrangement joins TRBV7-2 to TRBJ1-2; the D is unclear. Trimming cost V 0 bases and J 3 bases, with 11 bases left between them. CDR3 length equals 15 residues. Germline CDR1 and CDR2: SGHTA and FQGNSA. CDR3 nucleotide sequence: TGTGCCAGCAGCTTAGCTGACGCAGAGTACTATGGCTACACCTTC. Its protein product is CASSLADAEYYGYTF.

Many counts were recorded for this clonotype. This chain links TRBV7-9 with TRBJ1-6; D call uncertain. This CDR3 comprises 17 residues. The V end was cut by 5 bases, the J end by 0 bases, with 14 bases between. CDR1 is SEHNR and CDR2 is FQNEAQ in the germline V gene (reference sequence). The CDR3, as DNA: TGTGCCAGCAGCATCGTGAGGGATAGCTCCTATAATTCACCCCTCCACTTT. Its translation is CASSIVRDSSYNSPLHF.

The table lists this clonotype with many counts. CDR3 sequence: CAISEMTTNTGELFF. As DNA, the CDR3 is TGTGCCATCAGTGAGATGACAACGAACACCGGGGAGCTGTTTTTT. This sequence joins TRBV10-3 and TRBJ2-2; D gene uncertain. Looked up from germline, CDR1 is ENHRY and CDR2 is SYGVKD. The CDR3 is made up of 15 amino acids. V lost 2 bases to trimming and J lost 0 bases, with 7 bases between them.

This clonotype appeared many times. The chain employs TRBV5-6 and TRBJ2-1, with a possible D match to TRBD1 (6 bases). Trimming left V 3 bases short and J 9 bases short, with 16 bases between. This CDR3 region has 14 residues. CDR1 and CDR2 from the germline V gene are SGHDT and YYEEEE. CDR3 loop: CASSSRTVGSEQFF. CDR3 coding DNA: TGTGCCAGCAGCTCCCGGACAGTTGGGAGTGAGCAGTTCTTC. The entire variable domain, with the rest obtained from reference TRBV5-6 and TRBJ2-1, is as follows: DAGVTQSPTHLIKTRGQQVTLRCSPKSGHDTVSWYQQALGQGPQFIFQYYEEEERQRGNFPDRFSGHQFPNYSSELNVNALLLGDSALYLCASSSRTVGSEQFFGPGTRLTVL.

Of note for this clonotype: Given a much more abundant clone one base away, this may be a read error. This chain links TRBV4-3 with TRBJ2-7, with 7 nucleotides matching TRBD1. V was clipped by 6 bases and J by 6 bases; unmatched bases: 8. CDR1 and CDR2 from the germline V gene are LGHNA and YSLEER. CDR3 length: 13 amino acids. The DNA of the CDR3 is TGCGCCAGCAGGCCGATCTCAGGGGGCGAGCAGTACTTC. It is translated as CASRPISGGEQYF.

This clonotype was seen ten or more times. The chain employs TRBV2 and TRBJ2-1; no clear D. Per the germline V gene, CDR1 is SNHLY and CDR2 is FYNNEI. The V and J ends lost 7 bases and 5 bases respectively, with 15 bases between them. There are 14 residues in the CDR3. The CDR3 here is CASMTSEIHNEQFF. The DNA for the CDR3 is TGTGCCAGCATGACTTCTGAGATCCACAATGAGCAGTTCTTC.

In its sample, this clonotype was seen many times. This chain connects TRBV7-9 to TRBJ2-2; D gene unclear. The CDR3 length is 14 residues. Per the germline V gene, CDR1 is SEHNR and CDR2 is FQNEAQ (reference sequence). Trimming left V 3 bases short and J 7 bases short, with 12 bases between. The CDR3 DNA sequence: TGTGCCAGCAGCTTGGTTCGTGGTAACGGGGAGCTGTTTTTT. Translation gives CASSLVRGNGELFF.

This clonotype was counted many times. V usage is TRBV3-1 and J usage is TRBJ2-7; D remains ambiguous. Trimming took 0 bases from V and 0 from J, leaving 6 bases between them. This CDR3 comprises 14 residues. Per the germline V gene, CDR1 is LGHDT and CDR2 is YNNKEL (reference sequence). In DNA, the CDR3 is TGTGCCAGCAGCCAAGATCTCAGCTCCTACGAGCAGTACTTC. This translates into CASSQDLSSYEQYF.

This clonotype has ten or more counts. This CDR3 reads CASSRLKGENTGELFF. As DNA, the CDR3 is TGTGCCAGCTCCAGATTGAAGGGTGAGAACACCGGGGAGCTGTTTTTT. The chain carries TRBV6-4 and TRBJ2-2; D remains ambiguous. CDR1 MRHNA and CDR2 SNTAGT come from the germline V gene. Trimming took 8 bases from V and 1 from J, leaving 17 bases between them. This CDR3 is built from 16 residues.

This clonotype was found many times. This rearrangement joins TRBV4-3 to TRBJ2-7; TRBD1 matches 8 bases. With 0 bases clipped from V and 4 bases from J, the junction kept 23 bases outside the gene matches. The CDR3 covers 21 residues. Germline V gene sequence: CDR1 LGHNA, CDR2 YSLEER. In nucleotides, the CDR3 is TGCGCCAGCAGCCAAGAGGGGGCAGGACGGGCGAGGACAGGGAACATATACGAGCAGTACGTC. Protein: CASSQEGAGRARTGNIYEQYV.

This clonotype has ten or more counts. The V call is TRBV12-3 or TRBV12-4, the J call TRBJ1-3; D possibly corresponds to TRBD1 (5 bases). V was trimmed by 5 bases and J by 5 bases, leaving 16 bases between them. The CDR3 is 15 residues long. The CDR3 nucleotides read TGTGCCAGCAGTGGCACCAGGGAAACCAGAAACACCATATATTTT. It specifies CASSGTRETRNTIYF.

As for this clonotype: Being one base from a much bigger clone, this may be a read error. The V call is TRBV14, the J call TRBJ1-4; D gene uncertain. The V gene's germline CDR1 is SGHDN and CDR2 FVKESK. V was pared by 0 bases and J by 0 bases, with 11 bases between. This CDR3 spans 17 amino acids. For the CDR3, the DNA is TGTGCCAGCAGCCAAGATCGGGAGGCGGCAACTAATGAAAAACTGTTTTTT. Protein product: CASSQDREAATNEKLFF.

V is TRBV2 and J is TRBJ1-6; the D gene is possibly TRBD1 (5 bases). V dropped 2 bases and J dropped 7 bases, with 9 bases sitting between them. The length of the CDR3 is 14 residues. Germline V CDR1 and CDR2: SNHLY, FYNNEI. CDR3: CASSEQGGNSPLHF. The DNA for the CDR3 is TGTGCCAGCAGTGAACAGGGAGGAAATTCACCCCTCCACTTT.

In this sample, this clonotype turned up many times. The chain couples TRBV4-3 to TRBJ2-7; 9 positions match TRBD2. With V trimmed by 3 bases and J by 3 bases, 6 bases remained unmatched. The germline V gene encodes CDR1 LGHNA and CDR2 YSLEER. The CDR3 spans 15 residues. Written as DNA, the CDR3 is TGCGCCAGCAGCCAGCTAGCGGGGTTGAACTACGAGCAGTACTTC. Amino acid sequence: CASSQLAGLNYEQYF.

In DNA form, the CDR3 reads TGTGCCAGTAGTATAGGTTTCCCGAGACTAGCGCGGAGCGGGGAGCTGTTTTTT. Its translation: CASSIGFPRLARSGELFF. The rearrangement links TRBV19 to TRBJ2-2, with 8 bases identical to TRBD2. The junction had 14 bases not matched to a gene; V was cut back by 1 base and J by 7 bases. CDR3 length equals 18 residues. Germline CDR1 is LNHDA and CDR2 is SQIVND (reference sequence).

The table lists this clonotype with a few counts. V and J are TRBV5-1 and TRBJ2-5, with D unresolved. Trimming left V 4 bases short and J 0 bases short, with 13 bases between. Per germline, CDR1 SGHRS and CDR2 YFSETQ. This CDR3 contains 15 residues. The CDR3 DNA follows: TGCGCCAGCAGCGGGCCGACACTGTACCAAGAGACCCAGTACTTC. Protein: CASSGPTLYQETQYF.

This clonotype has a count of ten or more. The rearrangement uses TRBV4-3 and TRBJ2-3; D remains unclear. Looked up from germline, CDR1 is LGHNA and CDR2 is YSLEER. Trimming left V 4 bases short and J 1 base short, with 9 bases between. The CDR3 runs 14 residues. The CDR3 DNA sequence: TGCGCCAGCAGCCGCCATGGCCGCACAGATACGCAGTATTTT. Protein product: CASSRHGRTDTQYF.